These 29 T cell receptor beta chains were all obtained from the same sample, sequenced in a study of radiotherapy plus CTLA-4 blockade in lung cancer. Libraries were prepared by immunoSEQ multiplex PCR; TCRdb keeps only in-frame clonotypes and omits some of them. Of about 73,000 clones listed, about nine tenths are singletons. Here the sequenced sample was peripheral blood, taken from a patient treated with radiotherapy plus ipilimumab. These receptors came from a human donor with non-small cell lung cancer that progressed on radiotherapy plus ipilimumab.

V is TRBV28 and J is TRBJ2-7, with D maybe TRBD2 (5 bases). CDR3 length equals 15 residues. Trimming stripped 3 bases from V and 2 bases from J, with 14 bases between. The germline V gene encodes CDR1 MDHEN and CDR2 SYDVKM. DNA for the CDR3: TGTGCCAGCAGTTTCCAAGGGAGACCCCCCTACGAGCAGTACTTC. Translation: CASSFQGRPPYEQYF.

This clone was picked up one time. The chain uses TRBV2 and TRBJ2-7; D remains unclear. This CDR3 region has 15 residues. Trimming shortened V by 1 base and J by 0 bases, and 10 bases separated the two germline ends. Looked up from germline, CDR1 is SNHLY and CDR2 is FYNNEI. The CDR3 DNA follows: TGTGCCAGCAGTGAAGACAGTCTCCCCTCCTACGAGCAGTACTTC. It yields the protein CASSEDSLPSYEQYF.

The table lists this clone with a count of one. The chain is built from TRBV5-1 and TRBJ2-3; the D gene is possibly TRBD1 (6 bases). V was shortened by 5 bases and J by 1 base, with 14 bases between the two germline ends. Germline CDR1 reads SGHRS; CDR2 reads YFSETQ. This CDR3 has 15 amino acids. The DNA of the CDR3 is TGCGCCAGCAGGCAACAGGGTTGGCGCACAGATACGCAGTATTTT. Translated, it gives CASRQQGWRTDTQYF.

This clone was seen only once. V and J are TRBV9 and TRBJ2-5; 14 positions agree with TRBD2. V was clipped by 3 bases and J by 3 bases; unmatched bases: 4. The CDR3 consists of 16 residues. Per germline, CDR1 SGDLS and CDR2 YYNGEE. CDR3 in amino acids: CASSGRLAGGEETQYF. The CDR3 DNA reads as TGTGCCAGCAGCGGCCGACTAGCGGGAGGGGAAGAGACCCAGTACTTC.

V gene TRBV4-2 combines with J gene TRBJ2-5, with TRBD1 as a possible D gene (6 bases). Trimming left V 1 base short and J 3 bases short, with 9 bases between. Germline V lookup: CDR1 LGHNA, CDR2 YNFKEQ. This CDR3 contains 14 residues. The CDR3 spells CASSQVRTEETQYF. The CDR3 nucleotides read TGTGCCAGCAGCCAAGTTCGGACAGAAGAGACCCAGTACTTC.

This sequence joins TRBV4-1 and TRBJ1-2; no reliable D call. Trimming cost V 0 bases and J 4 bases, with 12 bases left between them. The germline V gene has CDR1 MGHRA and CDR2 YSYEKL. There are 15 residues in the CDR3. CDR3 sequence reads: CASSQEPSEGYGYTF. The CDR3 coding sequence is TGCGCCAGCAGCCAAGAACCCTCTGAGGGCTATGGCTACACCTTC.

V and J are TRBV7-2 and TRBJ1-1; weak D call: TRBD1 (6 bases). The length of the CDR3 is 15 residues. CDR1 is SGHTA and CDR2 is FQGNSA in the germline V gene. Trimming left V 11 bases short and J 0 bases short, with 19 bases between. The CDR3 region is CAFRAGASMNTEAFF. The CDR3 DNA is TGTGCCTTCCGTGCAGGGGCGTCGATGAACACTGAAGCTTTCTTT. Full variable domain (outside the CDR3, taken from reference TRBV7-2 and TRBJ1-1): GAGVSQSPSNKVTEKGKDVELRCDPISGHTALYWYRQSLGQGLEFLIYFQGNSAPDKSGLPSDRFSAERTGGSVSTLTIQRTQQEDSAVYLCAFRAGASMNTEAFFGQGTRLTVV.

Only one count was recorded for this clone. DNA for the CDR3: TGTGCCTGGAGCGGAGGGTGGGGGATCGAGCAGTACGTC. Translated, it gives CAWSGGWGIEQYV. The J gene is TRBJ2-7, the V gene TRBV30, with a possible D match to TRBD2 (6 bases). CDR3 length: 13 amino acids. Germline CDR1 is GTSNPN and CDR2 is SVGIG (reference sequence). Trimming cost V 3 bases and J 6 bases, with 15 bases left between them.

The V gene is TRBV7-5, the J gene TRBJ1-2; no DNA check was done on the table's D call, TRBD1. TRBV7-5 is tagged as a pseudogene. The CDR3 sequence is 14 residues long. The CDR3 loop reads CARKPDSRHYGYTF. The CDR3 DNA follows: TGTGCCAGAAAACCGGACAGCCGTCACTATGGCTACACCTTC.

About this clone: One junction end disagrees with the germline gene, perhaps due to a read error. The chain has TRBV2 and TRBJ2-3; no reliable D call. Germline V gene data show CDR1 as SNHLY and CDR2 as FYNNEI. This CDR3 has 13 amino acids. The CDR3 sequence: CASSVSTTNTQYF. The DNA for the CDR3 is TGTGCCAGCAGTGTCTCGACCACAAATACGCAGTATTTT.

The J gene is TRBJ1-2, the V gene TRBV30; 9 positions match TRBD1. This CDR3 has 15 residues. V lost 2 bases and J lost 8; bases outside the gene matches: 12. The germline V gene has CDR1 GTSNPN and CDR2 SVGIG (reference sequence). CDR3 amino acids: CAWSYRGRWYEGYTF. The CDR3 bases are TGTGCCTGGAGTTACAGGGGGCGTTGGTATGAAGGCTACACCTTC.

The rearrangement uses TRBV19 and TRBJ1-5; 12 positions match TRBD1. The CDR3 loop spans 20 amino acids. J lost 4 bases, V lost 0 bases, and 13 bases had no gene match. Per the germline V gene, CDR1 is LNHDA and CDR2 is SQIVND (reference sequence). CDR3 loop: CASSIDYGGQGAIWNQPQHF. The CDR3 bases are TGTGCCAGTAGTATAGATTATGGGGGACAGGGGGCAATTTGGAATCAGCCCCAGCATTTT.

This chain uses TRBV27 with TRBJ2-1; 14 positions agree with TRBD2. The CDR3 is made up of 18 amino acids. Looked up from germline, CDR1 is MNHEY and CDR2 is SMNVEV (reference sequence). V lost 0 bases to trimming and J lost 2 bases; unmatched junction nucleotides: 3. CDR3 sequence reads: CASSLSGLAGAPYNEQFF. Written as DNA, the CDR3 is TGTGCCAGCAGTTTATCGGGACTAGCGGGAGCCCCCTACAATGAGCAGTTCTTC.

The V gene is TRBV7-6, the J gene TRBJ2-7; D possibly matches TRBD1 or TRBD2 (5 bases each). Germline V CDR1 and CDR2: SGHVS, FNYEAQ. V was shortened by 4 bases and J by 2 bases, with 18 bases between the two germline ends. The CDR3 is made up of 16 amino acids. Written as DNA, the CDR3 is TGTGCCAGCAGCTCCGATCACGGGACGCCGCCCTACGAGCAGTACTTC. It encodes CASSSDHGTPPYEQYF.

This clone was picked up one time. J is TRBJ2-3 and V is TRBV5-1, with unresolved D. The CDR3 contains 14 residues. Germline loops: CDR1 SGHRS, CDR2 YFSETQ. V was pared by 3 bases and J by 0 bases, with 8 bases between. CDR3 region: CASSSSPSTDTQYF. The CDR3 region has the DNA TGCGCCAGCAGCTCCTCTCCTAGCACAGATACGCAGTATTTT.

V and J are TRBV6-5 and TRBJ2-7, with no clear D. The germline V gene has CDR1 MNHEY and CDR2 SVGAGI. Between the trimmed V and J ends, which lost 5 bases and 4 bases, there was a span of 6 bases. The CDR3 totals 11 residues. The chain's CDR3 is CASSDTYEQYF. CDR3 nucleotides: TGTGCCAGCAGTGACACTTACGAGCAGTACTTC.

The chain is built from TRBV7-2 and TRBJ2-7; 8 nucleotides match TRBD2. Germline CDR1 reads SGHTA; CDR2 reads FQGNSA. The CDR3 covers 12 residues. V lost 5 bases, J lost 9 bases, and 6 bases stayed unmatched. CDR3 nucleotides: TGTGCCAGCAGCACCCGGACTAGCTCGCAGTACTTC. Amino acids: CASSTRTSSQYF.

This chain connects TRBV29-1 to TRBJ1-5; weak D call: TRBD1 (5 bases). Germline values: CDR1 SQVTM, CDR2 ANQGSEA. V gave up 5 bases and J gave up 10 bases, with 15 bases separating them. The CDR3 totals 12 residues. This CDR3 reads CSVQRDSGPQHF. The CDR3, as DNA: TGCAGCGTTCAACGAGACAGCGGCCCCCAGCATTTT.

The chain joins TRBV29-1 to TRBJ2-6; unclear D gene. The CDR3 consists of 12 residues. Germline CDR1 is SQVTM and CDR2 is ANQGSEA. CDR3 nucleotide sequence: TGCATCCCACATTCCGGGGCCAACGTCCTGACTTTC. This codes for CIPHSGANVLTF.

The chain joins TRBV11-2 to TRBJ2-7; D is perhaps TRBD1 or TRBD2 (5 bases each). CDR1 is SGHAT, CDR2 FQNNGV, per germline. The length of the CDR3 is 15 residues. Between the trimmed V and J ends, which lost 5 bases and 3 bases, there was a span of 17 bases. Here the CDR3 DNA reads TGTGCCAGCAGCACGCCGGGACCGGCTCTCTACGAGCAGTACTTC. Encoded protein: CASSTPGPALYEQYF. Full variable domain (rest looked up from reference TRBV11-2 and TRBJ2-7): EAGVAQSPRYKIIEKRQSVAFWCNPISGHATLYWYQQILGQGPKLLIQFQNNGVVDDSQLPKDRFSAERLKGVDSTLKIQPAKLEDSAVYLCASSTPGPALYEQYFGPGTRLTVT.

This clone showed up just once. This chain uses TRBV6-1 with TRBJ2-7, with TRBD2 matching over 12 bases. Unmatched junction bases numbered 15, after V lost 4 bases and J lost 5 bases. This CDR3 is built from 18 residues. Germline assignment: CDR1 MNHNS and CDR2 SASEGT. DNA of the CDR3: TGTGCCAGCAGTGCGACGACTAGCGGGAGTGTATTTTTTCACGAGCAGTACTTC. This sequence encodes CASSATTSGSVFFHEQYF.

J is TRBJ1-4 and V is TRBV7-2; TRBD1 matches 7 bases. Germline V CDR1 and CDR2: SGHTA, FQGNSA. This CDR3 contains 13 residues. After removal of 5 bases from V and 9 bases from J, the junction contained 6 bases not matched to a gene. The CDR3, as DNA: TGTGCCAGCAGCCTAGAGACAGGGAAAAAACTGTTTTTT. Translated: CASSLETGKKLFF.

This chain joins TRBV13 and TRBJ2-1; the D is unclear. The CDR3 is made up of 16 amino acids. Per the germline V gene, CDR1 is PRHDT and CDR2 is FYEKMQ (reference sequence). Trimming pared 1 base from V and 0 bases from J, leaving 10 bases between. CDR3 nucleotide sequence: TGTGCCAGCAGCTTAGAGGCTGCCAGCTCCTACAATGAGCAGTTCTTC. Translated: CASSLEAASSYNEQFF.

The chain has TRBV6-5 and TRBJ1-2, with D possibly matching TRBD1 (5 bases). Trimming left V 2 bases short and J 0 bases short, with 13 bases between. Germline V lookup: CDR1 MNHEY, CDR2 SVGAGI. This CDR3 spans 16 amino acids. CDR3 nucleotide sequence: TGTGCCAGCAGTTACCAGGGAGGGAGAGCTAACTATGGCTACACCTTC. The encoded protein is CASSYQGGRANYGYTF.

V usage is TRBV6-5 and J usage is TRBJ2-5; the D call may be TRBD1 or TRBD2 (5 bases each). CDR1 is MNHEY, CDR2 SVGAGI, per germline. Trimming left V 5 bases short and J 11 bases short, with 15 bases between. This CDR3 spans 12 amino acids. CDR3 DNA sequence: TGTGCCAGCAGTGAAGGACAAAGCGGACAGTACTTC. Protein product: CASSEGQSGQYF.

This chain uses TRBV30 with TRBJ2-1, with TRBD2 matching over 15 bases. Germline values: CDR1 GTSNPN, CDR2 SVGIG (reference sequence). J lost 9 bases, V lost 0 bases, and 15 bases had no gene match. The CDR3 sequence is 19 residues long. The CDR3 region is CAWSVPRTSGRAVTGEQFF. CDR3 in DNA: TGTGCCTGGAGTGTACCTAGGACTAGCGGGAGGGCCGTGACAGGTGAGCAGTTCTTC.

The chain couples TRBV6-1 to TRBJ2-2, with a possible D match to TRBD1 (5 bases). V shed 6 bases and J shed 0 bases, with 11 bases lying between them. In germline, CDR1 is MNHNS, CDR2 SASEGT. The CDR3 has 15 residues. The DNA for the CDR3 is TGTGCCAGCAGACGGACAAGACCGAACACCGGGGAGCTGTTTTTT. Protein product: CASRRTRPNTGELFF.

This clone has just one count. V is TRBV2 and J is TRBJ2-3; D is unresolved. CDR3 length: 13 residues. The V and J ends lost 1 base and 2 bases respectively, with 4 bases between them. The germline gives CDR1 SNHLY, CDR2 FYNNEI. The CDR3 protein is CASSEGPTDTQYF. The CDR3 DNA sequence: TGTGCCAGCAGTGAAGGTCCCACAGATACGCAGTATTTT.

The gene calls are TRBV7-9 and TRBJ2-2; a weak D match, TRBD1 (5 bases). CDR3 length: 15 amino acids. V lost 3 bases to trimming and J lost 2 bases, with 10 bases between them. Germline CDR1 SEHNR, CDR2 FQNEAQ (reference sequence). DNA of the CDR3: TGTGCCAGCAGCTTCTCCAGGGTTAACACCGGGGAGCTGTTTTTT. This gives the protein CASSFSRVNTGELFF.